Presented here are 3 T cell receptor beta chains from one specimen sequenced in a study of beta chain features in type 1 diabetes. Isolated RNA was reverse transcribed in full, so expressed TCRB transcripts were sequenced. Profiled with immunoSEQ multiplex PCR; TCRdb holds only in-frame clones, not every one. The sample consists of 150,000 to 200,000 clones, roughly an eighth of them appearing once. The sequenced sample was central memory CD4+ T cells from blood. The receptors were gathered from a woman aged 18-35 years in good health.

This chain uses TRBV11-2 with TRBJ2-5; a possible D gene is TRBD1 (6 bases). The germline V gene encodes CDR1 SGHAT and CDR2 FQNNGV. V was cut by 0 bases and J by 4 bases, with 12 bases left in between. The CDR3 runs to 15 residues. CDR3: CASSLDTGLGETQYF. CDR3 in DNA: TGTGCCAGCAGCTTAGATACAGGGTTGGGAGAGACCCAGTACTTC.

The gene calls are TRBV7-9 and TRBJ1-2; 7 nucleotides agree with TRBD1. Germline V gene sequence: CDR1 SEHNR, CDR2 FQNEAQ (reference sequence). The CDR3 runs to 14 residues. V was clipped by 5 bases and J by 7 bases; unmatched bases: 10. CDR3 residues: CASSQGQGGIGYTF. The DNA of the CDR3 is TGTGCCAGCAGCCAAGGCCAGGGGGGTATTGGCTACACCTTC.

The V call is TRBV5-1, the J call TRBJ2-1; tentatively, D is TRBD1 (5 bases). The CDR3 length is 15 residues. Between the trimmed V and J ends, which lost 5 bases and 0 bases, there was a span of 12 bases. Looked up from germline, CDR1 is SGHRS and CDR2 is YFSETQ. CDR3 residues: CASRRQQYSYNEQFF. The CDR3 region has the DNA TGCGCCAGCAGAAGACAGCAATACTCCTACAATGAGCAGTTCTTC.